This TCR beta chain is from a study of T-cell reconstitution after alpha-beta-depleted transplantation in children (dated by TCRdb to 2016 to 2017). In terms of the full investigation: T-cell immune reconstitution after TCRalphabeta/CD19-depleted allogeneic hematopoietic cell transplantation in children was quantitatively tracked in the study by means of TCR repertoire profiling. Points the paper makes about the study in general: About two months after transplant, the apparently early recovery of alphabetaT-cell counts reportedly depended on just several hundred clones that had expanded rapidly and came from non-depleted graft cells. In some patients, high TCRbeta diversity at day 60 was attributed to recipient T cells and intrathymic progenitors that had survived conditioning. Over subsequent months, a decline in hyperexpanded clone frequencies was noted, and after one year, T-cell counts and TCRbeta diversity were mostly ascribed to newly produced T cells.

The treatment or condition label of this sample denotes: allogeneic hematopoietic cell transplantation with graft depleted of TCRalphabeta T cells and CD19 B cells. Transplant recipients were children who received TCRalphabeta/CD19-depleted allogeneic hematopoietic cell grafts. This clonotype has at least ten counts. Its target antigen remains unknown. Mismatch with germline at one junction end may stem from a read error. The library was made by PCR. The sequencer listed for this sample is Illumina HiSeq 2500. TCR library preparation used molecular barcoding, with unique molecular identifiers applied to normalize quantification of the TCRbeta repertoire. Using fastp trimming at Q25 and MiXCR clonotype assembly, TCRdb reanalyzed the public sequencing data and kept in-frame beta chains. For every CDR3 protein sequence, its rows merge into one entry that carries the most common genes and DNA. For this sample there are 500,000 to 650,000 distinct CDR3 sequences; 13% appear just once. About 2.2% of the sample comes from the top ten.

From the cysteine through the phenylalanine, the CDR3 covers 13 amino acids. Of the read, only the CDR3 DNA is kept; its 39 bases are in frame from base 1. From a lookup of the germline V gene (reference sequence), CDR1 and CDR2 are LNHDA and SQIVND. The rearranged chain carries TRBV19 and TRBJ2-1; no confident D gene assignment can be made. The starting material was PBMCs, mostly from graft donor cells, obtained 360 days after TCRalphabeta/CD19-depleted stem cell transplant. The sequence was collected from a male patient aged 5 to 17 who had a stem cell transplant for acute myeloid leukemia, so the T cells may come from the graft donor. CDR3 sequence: CASSISSYNEQFF. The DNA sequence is TGTGCCAGCAGTATTAGCTCCTACAATGAGCAGTTCTTC.